Below are 19 T cell receptor beta chains sequenced from a single sample in a study of blood T cell repertoires in COVID-19. Produced via immunoSEQ multiplex PCR; TCRdb's table is partial and in-frame only. The table lists hundreds of thousands of clones, 85% to 90% of them singletons. Material: peripheral blood. The source of these receptors is a man in his 60s who had recovered from COVID-19.

The V call is TRBV12-5, the J call TRBJ2-7; TRBD2 matches 8 bases. Germline V gene data show CDR1 as LGHNT and CDR2 as FRNRAP. CDR3 length equals 15 residues. After removal of 1 base from V and 0 bases from J, the junction contained 2 bases not matched to a gene. The CDR3 spells CASGLELAASYEQYF. The CDR3 nucleotides read TGTGCTAGTGGTTTGGAACTAGCGGCCTCCTACGAGCAGTACTTC. Together with reference TRBV12-5 and TRBJ2-7, the CDR3 gives the full variable domain: DARVTQTPRHKVTEMGQEVTMRCQPILGHNTVFWYRQTMMQGLELLAYFRNRAPLDDSGMPKDRFSAEMPDATLATLKIQPSEPRDSAVYFCASGLELAASYEQYFGPGTRLTVT.

A few counts support this clone. The chain combines TRBV7-3 with TRBJ1-2; TRBD1 might be the D (6 bases). This CDR3 is built from 14 residues. CDR1 and CDR2 (germline): SGHTA, FQGTGA. V gave up 7 bases and J gave up 4 bases, with 16 bases separating them. The CDR3 bases are TGTGCCAGCACCCCGGGGGGGGGCAGCTATGGCTACACCTTC. Its protein is CASTPGGGSYGYTF. The whole variable domain, filled in from reference TRBV7-3 and TRBJ1-2, reads GAGVSQTPSNKVTEKGKYVELRCDPISGHTALYWYRQSLGQGPEFLIYFQGTGAADDSGLPNDRFFAVRPEGSVSTLKIQRTERGDSAVYLCASTPGGGSYGYTFGSGTRLTVV.

The V gene is TRBV6-5, the J gene TRBJ2-7; D not resolved. The CDR3 covers 12 residues. V lost 7 bases, J lost 2 bases, and 9 bases lay in between. The V gene's germline CDR1 is MNHEY and CDR2 SVGAGI. The CDR3 DNA follows: TGTGCCAGCATCAGCGTGACCTACGAGCAGTACTTC. This sequence encodes CASISVTYEQYF.

The genes are TRBV15 and TRBJ1-5; D is perhaps TRBD1 (5 bases). CDR1 is LNHNV and CDR2 is YYDKDF in the germline V gene (reference sequence). Between the trimmed V and J ends, which lost 9 bases and 4 bases, there was a span of 10 bases. The CDR3 covers 12 residues. CDR3 sequence: CATRQINQPQHF. CDR3 in DNA: TGTGCCACGAGACAGATTAATCAGCCCCAGCATTTT.

This chain uses TRBV20-1 with TRBJ2-1; TRBD2 matches 12 bases. V dropped 3 bases and J dropped 1; count of bases not matched to a gene: 13. CDR1 DFQATT and CDR2 SNEGSKA come from the germline V gene (reference sequence). The CDR3 totals 19 residues. The CDR3 coding sequence is TGCAGTGCTAGTGACCTTGGGACTAGCGGGCCTCTTTCCTACAATGAGCAGTTCTTC. This translates into CSASDLGTSGPLSYNEQFF.

This rearrangement joins TRBV5-1 to TRBJ2-7, with TRBD1 identical over 7 bases. Germline CDR1 SGHRS, CDR2 YFSETQ. With 2 bases clipped from V and 3 bases from J, the junction kept 8 bases outside the gene matches. This CDR3 has 15 residues. The CDR3 DNA reads as TGCGCCAGCAGCTTTGTCACAGGGGCGAACTACGAGCAGTACTTC. Protein: CASSFVTGANYEQYF.

V usage is TRBV9 and J usage is TRBJ1-5; 7 nucleotides agree with TRBD1. J gave up 0 bases and V 5 bases, and 5 bases lay outside the gene matches. Germline CDR1 reads SGDLS; CDR2 reads YYNGEE. This CDR3 has 15 amino acids. CDR3 region: CASSQQGYSNQPQHF. CDR3 sequence (DNA): TGTGCCAGCAGTCAACAGGGGTATAGCAATCAGCCCCAGCATTTT.

The V call is TRBV5-1, the J call TRBJ2-7, with D possibly TRBD2 on 6 matching bases. Germline CDR1 reads SGHRS; CDR2 reads YFSETQ. Trimming left V 0 bases short and J 1 base short, with 17 bases between. This CDR3 region has 17 residues. DNA of the CDR3: TGCGCCAGCAGCTTGGCAGCGCGGGGTTCGGCTTCCTACGAGCAGTACTTC. Translation gives CASSLAARGSASYEQYF.

The chain carries TRBV7-9 and TRBJ2-5; 10 bases align to TRBD1. Germline V gene lookup returns CDR1 SEHNR and CDR2 FQNEAQ (reference sequence). The CDR3 length is 15 residues. J was trimmed by 5 bases and V by 5 bases; bases with no gene match: 8. Written as DNA, the CDR3 is TGTGCCAGCAGCCGTACGACAGGGGGCGCGGAGACCCAGTACTTC. Translation: CASSRTTGGAETQYF.

In its sample, this clone was seen once. The chain recombines TRBV5-6 with TRBJ2-7; a possible D gene is TRBD1 (5 bases). V lost 0 bases, J lost 1 base, and 11 bases lay in between. Looked up from germline, CDR1 is SGHDT and CDR2 is YYEEEE. CDR3 length: 15 residues. CDR3 nucleotide sequence: TGTGCCAGCAGCTTGGGGGGCCACGATTCCTACGAGCAGTACTTC. Protein sequence: CASSLGGHDSYEQYF.

V gene TRBV4-1 combines with J gene TRBJ2-7; 10 nucleotides match TRBD1. The junction had 12 bases not matched to a gene; V was cut back by 3 bases and J by 7 bases. This CDR3 is 16 amino acids long. The V gene's germline CDR1 is MGHRA and CDR2 YSYEKL. The CDR3 loop is CASSHPGQGHQGEQYF. In DNA, the CDR3 is TGCGCCAGCAGCCACCCGGGACAGGGGCATCAGGGTGAGCAGTACTTC.

J is TRBJ2-3 and V is TRBV5-1; possible D gene TRBD1, 6 bases. CDR3 size: 16 residues. From germline, CDR1 is SGHRS and CDR2 YFSETQ. V was clipped by 4 bases and J by 4 bases, with 19 bases between them. CDR3 residues: CASSPARGFLADTQYF. The DNA for the CDR3 is TGCGCCAGCAGCCCCGCCAGGGGCTTCTTGGCAGATACGCAGTATTTT.

The V call is TRBV7-3, the J call TRBJ1-6, with a tentative D call TRBD1 (6 bases). The germline V gene encodes CDR1 SGHTA and CDR2 FQGTGA. V gave up 4 bases and J gave up 6 bases, with 13 bases separating them. The CDR3 length is 15 residues. Here the CDR3 DNA reads TGTGCCAGCAGCTCCAGGGGTGATAGTAATTCACCCCTCCACTTT. This sequence encodes CASSSRGDSNSPLHF.

The CDR3 region is CASSPTGTGKGGYTF. The CDR3, as DNA: TGCGCCAGCAGCCCCACCGGGACAGGGAAAGGCGGCTACACCTTC. The V gene is TRBV5-1, the J gene TRBJ1-2, with 9 positions matching TRBD1. Germline V lookup: CDR1 SGHRS, CDR2 YFSETQ. V lost 4 bases to trimming and J lost 8 bases; unmatched junction nucleotides: 12. The CDR3 has 15 residues.

The chain joins TRBV3-1 (or the pseudogene TRBV3-2) to TRBJ2-7, with D tentatively TRBD1 (5 bases). The CDR3 consists of 11 residues. The germline V gene encodes CDR1 LGHDT and CDR2 YNNKEL (reference sequence). Trimming pared 3 bases from V and 12 bases from J, leaving 12 bases between. The CDR3 spells CASSQGGRGYF. CDR3 coding DNA: TGTGCCAGCAGCCAGGGCGGTAGGGGGTACTTC.

V and J are TRBV30 and TRBJ2-7, with D tentatively TRBD2 (6 bases). Trimming removed 2 bases at V and 5 bases at J, with 16 bases between. Germline V CDR1 and CDR2: GTSNPN, SVGIG (reference sequence). CDR3 length: 14 residues. CDR3 in amino acids: CAWSSPGGVDEQYF. CDR3 DNA sequence: TGTGCCTGGAGTTCACCTGGCGGGGTAGACGAGCAGTACTTC.

The chain carries TRBV18 and TRBJ2-1; D ambiguous. Germline-derived CDR1 and CDR2 are KGHSH and LQKENI. Trimming shortened V by 1 base and J by 7 bases, and 11 bases separated the two germline ends. The CDR3 covers 14 residues. The CDR3 DNA sequence: TGTGCCAGCTCACCACTTACGGCAGGAAATGAGCAGTTCTTC. It is translated as CASSPLTAGNEQFF.

This chain links TRBV9 with TRBJ2-2; D possibly corresponds to TRBD2 (5 bases). This CDR3 comprises 16 residues. Trimming took off 0 bases at V and 1 base at J, with 10 bases between the two ends. Germline CDR1 SGDLS, CDR2 YYNGEE. CDR3 DNA: TGTGCCAGCAGCGTAGAGGGAACTAGGAACACCGGGGAGCTGTTTTTT. It encodes CASSVEGTRNTGELFF.

This clone was seen once. V gene TRBV3-1 (or the pseudogene TRBV3-2) combines with J gene TRBJ2-5; D is undetermined. The germline CDR1 and CDR2 sequences are LGHDT and YNNKEL (reference sequence). The V gene lost 4 bases and the J gene lost 2 bases, with 2 bases spanning the gap. The CDR3 runs 11 residues. CDR3 loop: CASSLQETQYF. The CDR3 region has the DNA TGTGCCAGCAGCCTACAAGAGACCCAGTACTTC.